Listed below are T cell receptor beta chains from one sample, sequenced in a study of shared clonotypes between healthy human individuals. Only in-frame clones appear in the TCRdb table, and some are missing; sequencing was by immunoSEQ multiplex PCR. The table lists over 1.4 million clones, about 96% of them singletons, with about 1% in the top ten. The sequenced sample consisted of naive CD4+ T cells sorted from blood. These receptors came from a man aged 25 to 40 in good health. The conserved cysteine and the conserved F or W are not part of the CDR3 here.

j_call	v_call	cdr3_aa
TRBJ2-1	TRBV2	AITNGSSYNEQF
TRBJ2-4	TRBV25-1	ASSEGGGGNIQY
TRBJ2-3	TRBV7-9	ASSPGTGVSTDTQY
TRBJ2-1	TRBV28	ASSLWSGSHYNEQF
TRBJ2-7	TRBV5-1	ASSLLAGGRYEQY
TRBJ1-4	TRBV19	ASSLQGTGGEKLF
TRBJ1-1	TRBV28	ASPNSGTGAMNTEAF
TRBJ1-2	TRBV28	ASSFVEPGGVGYT
TRBJ2-1	TRBV19	ASSIQTSGAYNEQF
TRBJ2-3	TRBV29-1	SVLGRFTDTQY
TRBJ2-3	TRBV7-9	ASSQDRGLTDTQY
TRBJ2-7	TRBV5-4	ASRDGQGASYEQY
TRBJ1-5	TRBV29-1	SVGNSGTGSNQPQH
TRBJ2-3	TRBV5-1	ASSSHTLLDSYDKDTQY
TRBJ2-3	TRBV2	ASIGLRGRRTDTQY
TRBJ2-7	TRBV11-1	ASSIRPETVYEQY
TRBJ1-5	TRBV6-1	ASSLDIGNQPQH
TRBJ1-4	TRBV2	ASSEDRGTTNEKLF
TRBJ1-1	TRBV28	ASSPGDRLKTEAF
TRBJ2-7	TRBV9	ASSPGPWAGVPYEQY
TRBJ2-7	TRBV7-2	ASSRSQGWGGEQY
TRBJ2-7	TRBV2	ASSEQGLTYEQY
TRBJ1-1	TRBV29-1	SVRTGLDTEAF
TRBJ2-5	TRBV9	ASSVGTVGWTQY
TRBJ2-1	TRBV5-1	ASSLAGNEQF
TRBJ2-7	TRBV5-6	ASSSWGGSYEQY
TRBJ1-5	TRBV5-6	ASSPSPGQTSRKPQH
TRBJ2-7	TRBV5-1	ASSYDGTSYEQY
TRBJ2-2	TRBV4-1	ASSQERGTGGYIGELF
TRBJ2-3	TRBV29-1	SVRVGQGPDTQY
TRBJ2-7	TRBV28	ASSPAGPQGDEQY
TRBJ2-1	TRBV11-2	ASSRVETEQF
TRBJ2-1	TRBV20-1	SAGDYNEQF
TRBJ2-5	TRBV7-9	ASSLVEETQY
TRBJ2-7	TRBV11-2	ASSSLDSYEQY
TRBJ2-7	TRBV10-2	ASSDPPGPKPYEQY